These T cell receptor beta chains were read from a single sample in a study of shared T cell receptors in the human thymus. Libraries were prepared by immunoSEQ multiplex PCR; TCRdb keeps only in-frame clonotypes and omits some of them. In the table there are 640,000 or so clones, around 87% of which are singletons. This sample also appeared in a second study, on human thymus T cells.

The material sequenced was thymocytes. Every receptor here comes from a boy under two years old with a congenital heart defect. CDR3s include the opening cysteine and the closing phenylalanine or tryptophan. The D gene is left open where the match is weak. The listing skips clone size in some rows; elsewhere it reads once, few, many or a size class.

-	TRBV28	-	TRBJ2-7	CASINESRLTGINEQYF	TGTGCCAGCATTAACGAGTCCCGCCTAACAGGGATTAACGAGCAGTACTTC
TRBD1	TRBV25-1	-	TRBJ2-7	CASSDRRGPKQYF	TGTGCCAGCAGTGATAGAAGGGGGCCTAAGCAGTACTTC
-	TRBV29-1	once	TRBJ2-5	CSVPTGRETQYF	TGCAGCGTCCCGACAGGACGAGAGACCCAGTACTTC
TRBD2	TRBV9	-	TRBJ2-1	CASSVAGGTPHNEQFF	TGTGCCAGCAGCGTAGCGGGGGGGACCCCTCACAATGAGCAGTTCTTC
-	TRBV9	few	TRBJ2-7	CASSAAGQSYEQYF	TGTGCCAGCAGCGCCGCAGGGCAGTCCTACGAGCAGTACTTC
-	TRBV6-6	-	TRBJ1-1	CASSPDSEGAFF	TGTGCCAGCAGCCCGGACAGCGAAGGGGCTTTCTTT
TRBD2	TRBV5-6	-	TRBJ2-6	CASVGPGEGLTF	TGTGCCAGCGTGGGTCCGGGGGAGGGCCTGACTTTC
-	TRBV7-9	-	TRBJ2-5	CASSLSEWASDQETQYF	TGTGCCAGCAGCTTAAGCGAGTGGGCTAGCGATCAAGAGACCCAGTACTTC
TRBD2	TRBV6-5	-	TRBJ2-7	CASSSLAGLQHYEQYF	TGTGCCAGCAGTTCTCTAGCGGGTTTACAACACTACGAGCAGTACTTC
TRBD1	TRBV28	-	TRBJ2-7	CASSPSRTGEYEQYF	TGTGCCAGCAGTCCCTCTCGGACAGGGGAATACGAGCAGTACTTC
-	TRBV27	-	TRBJ1-5	CASSSLGGLGPQPQHF	TGTGCCAGCAGTTCCCTCGGGGGGCTCGGTCCTCAGCCCCAGCATTTT
-	TRBV9	-	TRBJ2-3	CASGRPDRSSTDTQYF	TGTGCCAGCGGAAGGCCCGACAGGTCGAGCACAGATACGCAGTATTTT
-	TRBV9	-	TRBJ1-5	CASSTLTRQEGNQPQHF	TGTGCCAGCAGCACCTTGACCAGACAGGAGGGCAATCAGCCCCAGCATTTT
TRBD2	TRBV9	-	TRBJ2-3	CASSPRTSGRGGTQYF	TGTGCCAGCAGCCCCCGGACTAGCGGGCGAGGGGGTACGCAGTATTTT
-	TRBV7-8	-	TRBJ2-1	CASRPLTGDCSYNEQFF	TGTGCCAGCAGGCCCTTAACAGGGGACTGCTCCTACAATGAGCAGTTCTTC
-	TRBV9	-	TRBJ1-5	CASSVDITAKPQHF	TGTGCCAGCAGCGTAGATATAACAGCTAAGCCCCAGCATTTT